The sequence of this TCR beta chain was determined in a study of T cell changes during pregnancy in multiple sclerosis. The assay was immunoSEQ multiplex PCR, and TCRdb's table has in-frame clones only and misses some. Among roughly 40,000 clones, 92% were seen once, and the ten largest hold 10% to 15%. Looked up from germline, CDR1 is LGHNA and CDR2 is YNFKEQ. The CDR3 sequence is 14 residues long. V gave up 3 bases and J gave up 8 bases, with 16 bases separating them. This TCR came from a female donor with multiple sclerosis, enrolled in a pregnancy study. The specimen comprised CD8+ T cells from peripheral blood mononuclear cells, sampled in the first trimester of pregnancy. The rearrangement uses TRBV4-2 and TRBJ1-2; D is possibly TRBD1 (6 bases). The CDR3 spells CASSQETGPRGYTF. Here the CDR3 DNA reads TGTGCCAGCAGCCAGGAGACAGGCCCAAGGGGCTACACCTTC.